The clone carrying this TCR beta chain came up a few times. The target antigen is unknown. This sample is part of a study of T cells after yellow fever vaccination. The study's findings and limits: Clones from primary vaccination mostly reappeared after the booster (roughly 95% CD4, 88% CD8). A limited proportion of clonotypes was detected within both the CD4 and CD8 compartments.

In making TCR cDNA, 5'RACE template switching added a universal primer site and UMIs to it. TCRdb ran MiXCR on the 5' RACE reads and lists one entry per CDR3 protein. This table has 500,000 to 650,000 distinct CDR3 sequences, approximately 13% appearing once. V was trimmed by 5 bases and J by 5 bases, leaving 16 bases between them. The CDR3 totals 15 residues. From germline, CDR1 is MNHEY and CDR2 SVGEGT. This chain connects TRBV6-2 or TRBV6-3 to TRBJ2-1; a weak D match, TRBD1 (5 bases). The clonotype was recovered from a man aged 30-40 years who received the YFV17D yellow fever vaccine. Material: PBMCs, obtained on the day of the yellow fever booster vaccination. The CDR3 nucleotides are TGTGCCAGCAGTAAAAACAGGTTAGGGAACAATGAGCAGTTCTTC. It specifies CASSKNRLGNNEQFF.